This TCR beta chain is from a study of shared clonotypes between healthy human individuals. All donors were healthy HIV-negative adults lacking recent acute infections or vaccinations. A split of CD4+ cells into CD45RA+ naive and CD45RA-negative memory subsets was performed. The V end lost 3 bases, the J end lost 0 bases, and 9 bases lay between the germline ends. The length of the CDR3 is 14 residues. Germline V gives CDR1 MDHEN, CDR2 SYDVKM. As for this clone: Its specificity is not known.

The input for sorted-subset replicate PCRs was about 0.2 ug DNA, 30,000 or so T cell genomes. This table comes from immunoSEQ multiplex PCR, and its TCRdb copy is limited to in-frame clones, with some not included. The data hold 600,000 to 750,000 clones, with about two thirds observed a single time. Study results and caveats: Clonotype sharing across donors was expected to vary with sequencing depth.

Sequenced material: memory CD4+ T cells sorted from blood. As for subset: CD45RA-negative fraction. The V gene is TRBV28, the J gene TRBJ2-7; tentatively, D is TRBD1 or TRBD2 (5 bases each). This receptor was obtained from a woman aged 30 to 39 in good health. In DNA form, the CDR3 reads TGTGCCAGCAGTTTTGGGACCGGCTCCTACGAGCAGTACTTC. Translating it yields CASSFGTGSYEQYF. Using reference TRBV28 and TRBJ2-7 for the parts outside the CDR3, the full variable domain is DVKVTQSSRYLVKRTGEKVFLECVQDMDHENMFWYRQDPGLGLRLIYFSYDVKMKEKGDIPEGYSVSREKKERFSLILESASTNQTSMYLCASSFGTGSYEQYFGPGTRLTVT.